The text below deals with one TCR beta chain. Its target is not known. The data derive from a study of OX40 agonist ivuxolimab in advanced cancers. The CDR3 consists of 14 residues. The V segment lost 8 bases and the J segment 3 bases; nucleotides outside the gene matches: 7. Germline V gene data show CDR1 as MNHNY and CDR2 as SVGAGI (reference sequence). Sequenced by immunoSEQ multiplex PCR; TCRdb stores in-frame clones only, minus some. The repertoire holds 65,000 to 70,000 clones, with approximately 90% as singletons. Study results and limitations: Dose levels from 0.1 to 3.0 mg/kg saw CD4+ and CD8+ blood T cells expand clonally by week 6. Several nonresponders also turned out to have low normalized T-cell clonal expansion.

This TCR was sampled from an adult with an advanced solid tumor such as melanoma, head and neck, liver or kidney cancer. The specimen comprised CD4+ or CD8+ T cells sorted from blood, sampled in a trial of the OX40 agonist ivuxolimab. The rearrangement joins TRBV6-6 to TRBJ2-3; TRBD1 aligns across 8 bases. For the CDR3, the DNA is TGTGCCAGCGCTGGACAGGGACTTACAGATACGCAGTATTTT. Its translation is CASAGQGLTDTQYF.